This entry lists 20 T cell receptor beta chains sequenced from one sample in a study of T-cell reconstitution after alpha-beta-depleted transplantation in children. The authors prepared the TCRbeta library with unique molecular identifiers. In TCRdb, the PCR reads were re-called with MiXCR into one record per CDR3 protein. The data contain approximately 390,000 distinct CDR3 sequences, about 11% of them singletons. This sample comprised PBMCs from the stem cell graft donor, obtained from the stem cell graft. The receptors stem from a human donor who donated a stem cell graft to a child with acute myeloid leukemia.

The chain uses TRBV20-1 and TRBJ2-5, with D tentatively TRBD2 (5 bases). V was shortened by 4 bases and J by 1 base, with 13 bases between the two germline ends. Germline CDR1 reads DFQATT; CDR2 reads SNEGSKA (reference sequence). The CDR3 is 14 amino acids. CDR3: CSANLADRQETQYF. In DNA form, the CDR3 reads TGCAGTGCTAACCTAGCCGACCGCCAAGAGACCCAGTACTTC.

The chain uses TRBV25-1 and TRBJ1-4, with TRBD1 as a possible D gene (5 bases). V was pared by 0 bases and J by 3 bases, with 11 bases between. Germline V gene lookup returns CDR1 MGHDK and CDR2 SYGVNS. CDR3 length: 16 amino acids. The CDR3 region has the DNA TGTGCCAGCAGTGAATATTTTAGGGGAGCTAATGAAAAACTGTTTTTT. Translation: CASSEYFRGANEKLFF. Drawing the rest from reference TRBV25-1 and TRBJ1-4, the complete variable domain is EADIYQTPRYLVIGTGKKITLECSQTMGHDKMYWYQQDPGMELHLIHYSYGVNSTEKGDLSSESTVSRIRTEHFPLTLESARPSHTSQYLCASSEYFRGANEKLFFGSGTQLSVL.

This clonotype was seen only a few times. V gene TRBV5-5 combines with J gene TRBJ1-4; no reliable D call. With 1 base removed from V and 7 bases from J, the gap between germline ends came to 5 bases. Looked up from germline, CDR1 is SGHKS and CDR2 is YYEKEE (reference sequence). The CDR3 length is 12 residues. The CDR3 spells CASSLYGEKLFF. In DNA form, the CDR3 reads TGTGCCAGCAGCTTGTATGGTGAAAAACTGTTTTTT.

This clonotype has only a few counts. V usage is TRBV24-1 and J usage is TRBJ2-2; D unresolved. CDR3 length equals 12 residues. Germline V lookup: CDR1 KGHDR, CDR2 SFDVKD. Trimming cost V 6 bases and J 2 bases, with 3 bases left between them. The CDR3, as DNA: TGTGCCACCAGTCCCAACACCGGGGAGCTGTTTTTT. Its protein is CATSPNTGELFF.

In this sample, this clonotype turned up a few times. This chain uses TRBV5-1 with TRBJ1-1; 9 nucleotides match TRBD1. The CDR3 length is 16 residues. Germline V gene data show CDR1 as SGHRS and CDR2 as YFSETQ. The J segment lost 3 bases and the V segment lost 5 bases, leaving 11 bases of the junction unmatched. CDR3 region: CASSSGTGRRYTEAFF. The CDR3 DNA reads as TGCGCCAGCAGTTCTGGGACAGGGCGACGGTACACTGAAGCTTTCTTT.

This clonotype occurred a few times. The chain is built from TRBV24-1 and TRBJ2-4; 8 bases are a match to TRBD2. J was trimmed by 10 bases and V by 1 base; bases with no gene match: 17. The CDR3 runs to 18 residues. Germline V gives CDR1 KGHDR, CDR2 SFDVKD. Written as DNA, the CDR3 is TGTGCCACCAGTGATTTATACGAGGGGAGCGGGAGCGATACTATTCAGTACTTC. Translation gives CATSDLYEGSGSDTIQYF.

The rearrangement joins TRBV20-1 to TRBJ2-4, with a weak D call TRBD1 (6 bases). The germline V and J ends were trimmed by 6 bases and 0 bases, with 21 bases remaining between them. Germline V CDR1 and CDR2: DFQATT, SNEGSKA (reference sequence). This CDR3 is 17 amino acids long. The CDR3 nucleotides are TGCAGTGCAGAGTCCGTCAGGGACACCTTAGCCAAAAACATTCAGTACTTC. It yields the protein CSAESVRDTLAKNIQYF.

This sequence joins TRBV20-1 and TRBJ2-3; the D gene is possibly TRBD1 (5 bases). Germline CDR1 is DFQATT and CDR2 is SNEGSKA (reference sequence). V was pared by 0 bases and J by 2 bases, with 12 bases between. The CDR3 is 15 residues long. CDR3 protein: CSARDGAEATDTQYF. In DNA form, the CDR3 reads TGCAGTGCTAGAGATGGGGCCGAAGCCACAGATACGCAGTATTTT.

There are a few counts of this clonotype. The chain recombines TRBV4-2 with TRBJ2-5; 11 positions match TRBD2. The germline V gene encodes CDR1 LGHNA and CDR2 YNFKEQ. The CDR3 runs to 16 residues. Trimming at V came to 3 bases and at J to 1 base, leaving 4 bases not matched to a gene. The CDR3 here is CASSHRTSGLQETQYF. CDR3 nucleotide sequence: TGTGCCAGCAGCCACCGGACTAGCGGGCTCCAAGAGACCCAGTACTTC.

In its sample, this clonotype was seen a few times. The chain is built from TRBV6-2 or TRBV6-3 and TRBJ1-1; D perhaps matches TRBD1 (5 bases). Trimming removed 5 bases from V and 6 bases from J, with 13 bases in between. Per germline, CDR1 MNHEY and CDR2 SVGEGT. CDR3 length: 13 residues. This chain's CDR3 is CASSTRGRAEAFF. DNA for the CDR3: TGTGCCAGCAGTACGAGGGGCAGGGCTGAAGCTTTCTTT.

The V gene is TRBV7-6, the J gene TRBJ2-7, with a tentative D call TRBD1 (5 bases). This CDR3 is built from 14 residues. V gave up 1 base and J gave up 2 bases, with 9 bases separating them. Germline CDR1 reads SGHVS; CDR2 reads FNYEAQ. CDR3 loop: CASSLDRNTYEQYF. In DNA, the CDR3 is TGTGCCAGCAGCTTAGACAGGAATACCTACGAGCAGTACTTC. The entire variable domain, with the rest obtained from reference TRBV7-6 and TRBJ2-7, is as follows: GAGVSQSPRYKVTKRGQDVALRCDPISGHVSLYWYRQALGQGPEFLTYFNYEAQQDKSGLPNDRFSAERPEGSISTLTIQRTEQRDSAMYRCASSLDRNTYEQYFGPGTRLTVT.

This clonotype came up a few times. The chain links TRBV5-6 to TRBJ2-1; no definite D call. Germline V gene lookup returns CDR1 SGHDT and CDR2 YYEEEE. Trimming left V 4 bases short and J 6 bases short, with 14 bases between. This CDR3 has 14 amino acids. The CDR3 reads CASSNVPHSNEQFF. CDR3 sequence (DNA): TGTGCCAGCAGCAACGTCCCTCACAGCAATGAGCAGTTCTTC. Supplemented by reference TRBV5-6 and TRBJ2-1, the full variable domain reads DAGVTQSPTHLIKTRGQQVTLRCSPKSGHDTVSWYQQALGQGPQFIFQYYEEEERQRGNFPDRFSGHQFPNYSSELNVNALLLGDSALYLCASSNVPHSNEQFFGPGTRLTVL.

The V gene is TRBV12-3 or TRBV12-4, the J gene TRBJ1-5, with D maybe TRBD1 (6 bases). This CDR3 region has 16 residues. Trimming took 5 bases from V and 2 from J, leaving 16 bases between them. The CDR3 coding sequence is TGTGCCAGCAGTCTTCCACGAGGGGGGGGCAATCAGCCCCAGCATTTT. This encodes CASSLPRGGGNQPQHF.

There are a few counts of this clonotype. The chain recombines TRBV29-1 with TRBJ2-1; 7 bases agree with TRBD2. The CDR3 runs 14 residues. The J segment lost 9 bases and the V segment lost 3 bases, leaving 11 bases of the junction unmatched. From germline, CDR1 is SQVTM and CDR2 ANQGSEA. Written as DNA, the CDR3 is TGCAGCGTTGACGCGGGCGGGAGTGGCGGTGAGCAGTTCTTC. The encoded protein is CSVDAGGSGGEQFF.

This chain joins TRBV29-1 and TRBJ2-1; 8 bases map to TRBD2. Germline loops: CDR1 SQVTM, CDR2 ANQGSEA. With V trimmed by 1 base and J by 0 bases, 8 bases remained unmatched. This CDR3 comprises 17 residues. The CDR3 nucleotides are TGCAGCGTTGAAGTTAGCGGGGTTCCTAGCTCCTACAATGAGCAGTTCTTC. Protein product: CSVEVSGVPSSYNEQFF.

This clonotype was seen a handful of times. This CDR3 reads CASSLFQNSYNEQFF. In nucleotides, the CDR3 is TGTGCCAGCAGCTTATTTCAGAACTCCTACAATGAGCAGTTCTTC. The chain links TRBV7-2 to TRBJ2-1, with D hard to call. The germline V gene has CDR1 SGHTA and CDR2 FQGNSA. Trimming removed 2 bases at V and 0 bases at J, with 8 bases between. This CDR3 is 15 amino acids long.

This clonotype was seen more than once but under ten times. The junction and the germline gene differ at one end; a read error may be behind it. The chain is built from TRBV11-1 and TRBJ2-2; possible D gene TRBD2, 6 bases. This CDR3 comprises 18 residues. Germline V gene sequence: CDR1 SGHAT, CDR2 FQDESV (reference sequence). CDR3 sequence reads: CASILVRLARNNTGELFF. DNA of the CDR3: TGTGCCAGCATCTTAGTTAGGCTAGCGAGAAACAACACCGGGGAGCTGTTTTTT.

This sequence joins TRBV5-1 and TRBJ2-7, with a weak D call TRBD2 (6 bases). From germline, CDR1 is SGHRS and CDR2 YFSETQ. This CDR3 region has 15 residues. V lost 4 bases, J lost 2 bases, and 16 bases lay in between. CDR3 region: CASSPPLERAYEQYV. DNA of the CDR3: TGCGCCAGCAGCCCTCCGTTGGAGCGGGCCTACGAGCAGTACGTC.

About this clonotype: A much larger clone lies a single base off, so this may be a read error. V is TRBV7-2 and J is TRBJ2-7, with D possibly being TRBD2 (6 bases). Trimming removed 5 bases from V and 7 bases from J, with 12 bases in between. This CDR3 region has 12 residues. Germline values: CDR1 SGHTA, CDR2 FQGNSA. The CDR3 here is CASSARRDEQYF. DNA for the CDR3: TGTGCCAGCAGCGCTAGGAGGGATGAGCAGTACTTC.

This clonotype was seen a few times. V gene TRBV5-1 combines with J gene TRBJ2-7; tentative D call: TRBD2 (6 bases). The CDR3 covers 16 residues. Germline V gene data show CDR1 as SGHRS and CDR2 as YFSETQ. The germline V and J ends were trimmed by 0 bases and 4 bases, with 17 bases remaining between them. The CDR3 DNA sequence: TGCGCCAGCAGCTTGGGGCGGGGTTCTTTCGGATACGAGCAGTACTTC. It specifies CASSLGRGSFGYEQYF.